This T cell receptor (beta chain) comes out of a study of cytotoxic CD8 clonotypes in ibrutinib-treated CLL. The V end lost 3 bases, the J end lost 2 bases, and 14 bases lay between the germline ends. Germline V CDR1 and CDR2: SGDLS, YYNGEE. The CDR3 spans 15 residues. Here immunoSEQ multiplex PCR was the method, and the copy in TCRdb shows in-frame clones only, minus some. Among thousands of clones, approximately 72% were seen once, and the ten largest hold about 5%. The source of this sequence is a human donor with chronic lymphocytic leukemia. Sequencing was performed on PBMCs, taken before ibrutinib treatment. The V gene is TRBV9, the J gene TRBJ2-5, with D possibly being TRBD1 (6 bases). The CDR3 sequence is CASSASGTQQETQYF. CDR3 nucleotide sequence: TGTGCCAGCAGCGCCTCCGGGACACAACAAGAGACCCAGTACTTC.